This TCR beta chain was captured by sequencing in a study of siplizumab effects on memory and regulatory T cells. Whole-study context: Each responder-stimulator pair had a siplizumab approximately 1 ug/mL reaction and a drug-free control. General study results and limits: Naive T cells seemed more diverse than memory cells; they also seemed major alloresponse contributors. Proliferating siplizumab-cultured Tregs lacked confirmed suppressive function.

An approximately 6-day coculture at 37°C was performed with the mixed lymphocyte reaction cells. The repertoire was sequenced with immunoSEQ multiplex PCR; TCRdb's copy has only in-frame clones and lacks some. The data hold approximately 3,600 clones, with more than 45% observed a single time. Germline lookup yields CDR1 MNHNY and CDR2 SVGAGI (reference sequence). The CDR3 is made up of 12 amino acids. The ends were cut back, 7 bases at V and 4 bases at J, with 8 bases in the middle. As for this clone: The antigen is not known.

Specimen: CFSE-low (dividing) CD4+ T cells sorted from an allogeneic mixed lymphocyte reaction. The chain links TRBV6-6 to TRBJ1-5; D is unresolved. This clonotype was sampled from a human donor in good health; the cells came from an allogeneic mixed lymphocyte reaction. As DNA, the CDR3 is TGTGCCAGCAAGGGCCCTAATCAGCCCCAGCATTTT. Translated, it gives CASKGPNQPQHF.